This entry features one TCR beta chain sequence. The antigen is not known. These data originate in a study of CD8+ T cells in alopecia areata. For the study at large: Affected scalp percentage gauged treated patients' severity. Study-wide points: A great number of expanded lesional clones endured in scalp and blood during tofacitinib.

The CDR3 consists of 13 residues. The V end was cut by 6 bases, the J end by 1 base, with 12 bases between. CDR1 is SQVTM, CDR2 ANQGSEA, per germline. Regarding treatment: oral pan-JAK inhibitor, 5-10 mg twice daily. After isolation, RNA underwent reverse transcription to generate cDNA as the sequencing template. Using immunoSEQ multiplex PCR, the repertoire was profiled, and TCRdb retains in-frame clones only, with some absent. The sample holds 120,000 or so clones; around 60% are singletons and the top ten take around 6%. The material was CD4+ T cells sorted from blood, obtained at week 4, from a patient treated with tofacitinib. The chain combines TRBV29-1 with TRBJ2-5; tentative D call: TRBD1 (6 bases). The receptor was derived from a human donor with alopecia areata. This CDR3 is CSVRTDFQETQYF. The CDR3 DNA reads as TGCAGCGTCAGGACAGACTTCCAAGAGACCCAGTACTTC.